This T cell receptor (beta chain) was captured in a study of regulatory T cells in long-lasting Graves disease. Findings of the study overall: Persistent patients shared more public clonotypes (around 3,000) than new patients (about 1,000).

Comments on this clonotype: Its antigen is unidentified.

Specified time point: newly diagnosed GD, antithyroid drugs for less than 3 months. The TCR library used RNA extracted from PBMCs. Relying on iRepertoire HTBI primers and Arm-PCR of CDR3 regions, the team built TCR beta libraries. MiXCR was run by TCRdb on the multiplex PCR reads, yielding one entry per CDR3 protein. The sample records fewer than 500,000 distinct CDR3 sequences, roughly 15% being singletons. The same specimen was also included in a second study, on T cells in Graves' hyperthyroidism and ophthalmopathy. That study reports: Recently diagnosed hyperthyroidism of less than 2 months' duration affected patients aged 18 to 65. The HTBI primer set was used in a first-round RT-PCR of the TCR CDR3.

The origin of this receptor is a man aged 35 to 55 with Graves disease. The sample here was peripheral blood mononuclear cells (PBMCs), taken at new diagnosis, from a patient treated with antithyroid drugs.

CDR3: CASSSGGLAFTLYNEQFF. DNA of the CDR3: TGTGCCAGCAGCTCAGGAGGGCTAGCTTTCACTCTTTACAATGAGCAGTTCTTC. The chain employs TRBV5-4 and TRBJ2-1; tentative D call: TRBD2 (6 bases). This CDR3 has 18 amino acids. Germline V lookup: CDR1 SGHNT, CDR2 YYREEE (reference sequence). Trimming stripped 3 bases from V and 4 bases from J, with 23 bases between.